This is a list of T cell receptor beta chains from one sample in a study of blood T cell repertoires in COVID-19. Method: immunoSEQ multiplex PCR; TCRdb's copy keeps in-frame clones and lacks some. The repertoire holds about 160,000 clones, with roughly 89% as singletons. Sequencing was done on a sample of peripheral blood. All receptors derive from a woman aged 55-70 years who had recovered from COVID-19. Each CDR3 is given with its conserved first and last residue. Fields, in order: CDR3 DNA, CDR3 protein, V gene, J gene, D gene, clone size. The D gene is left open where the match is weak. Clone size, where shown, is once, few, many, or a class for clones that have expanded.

CDR3nt: TGTGCCACCAGTCACGGGGGAGGAACAGATACGCAGTATTTT
CDR3aa: CATSHGGGTDTQYF
v_gene: TRBV24-1
j_gene: TRBJ2-3
d_gene: -
abundance: -

CDR3nt: TGCAGCGTAGAGACAGGGTACACCGGGGAGCTGTTTTTT
CDR3aa: CSVETGYTGELFF
v_gene: TRBV29-1
j_gene: TRBJ2-2
d_gene: TRBD1
abundance: -

CDR3nt: TGTGCCAGCAGCCCACAGGGATGGGGCTACAATGAGCAGTTCTTC
CDR3aa: CASSPQGWGYNEQFF
v_gene: TRBV7-3
j_gene: TRBJ2-1
d_gene: -
abundance: once

CDR3nt: TGTGCCAGCAGCTTAGGACAGGGGCTCAGCTATGGCTACACCTTC
CDR3aa: CASSLGQGLSYGYTF
v_gene: TRBV7-9
j_gene: TRBJ1-2
d_gene: TRBD1
abundance: -

CDR3nt: TGTGCCAGCAGGCTCGGGGGACAGGGCTATGGCTACACCTTC
CDR3aa: CASRLGGQGYGYTF
v_gene: TRBV7-9
j_gene: TRBJ1-2
d_gene: TRBD1
abundance: -

CDR3nt: TGTGCCAGCAGTTTCGCGGGGGCTACCTTATACGAGCAGTACTTC
CDR3aa: CASSFAGATLYEQYF
v_gene: TRBV27
j_gene: TRBJ2-7
d_gene: -
abundance: -

CDR3nt: TGTGCCACCTGGAGGGGAGCGGCCGCTTTCTTT
CDR3aa: CATWRGAAAFF
v_gene: TRBV28
j_gene: TRBJ1-1
d_gene: -
abundance: -

CDR3nt: TGTGCCAGTATGAGCGGCGGGGGAGAAGATACGCAGTATTTT
CDR3aa: CASMSGGGEDTQYF
v_gene: TRBV19
j_gene: TRBJ2-3
d_gene: TRBD2
abundance: -

CDR3nt: TGCGCCAGCAGCTTGAGGACATACACTACCTACGAGCAGTACTTC
CDR3aa: CASSLRTYTTYEQYF
v_gene: TRBV5-1
j_gene: TRBJ2-7
d_gene: -
abundance: -

CDR3nt: TGTGCCAGCGATTGGTCCGGGGGGAACACTGAAGCTTTCTTT
CDR3aa: CASDWSGGNTEAFF
v_gene: TRBV6-5
j_gene: TRBJ1-1
d_gene: -
abundance: once

CDR3nt: TGTGCCACCAGTGATTCAAGGGGGGGCGGGGAGACCCAGTACTTC
CDR3aa: CATSDSRGGGETQYF
v_gene: TRBV24-1
j_gene: TRBJ2-5
d_gene: -
abundance: once

CDR3nt: TGTGCCACAACTCGAGGGGGCGTGTATGGTGAAGCTTTCTTT
CDR3aa: CATTRGGVYGEAFF
v_gene: TRBV28
j_gene: TRBJ1-1
d_gene: TRBD1
abundance: -

CDR3nt: TGTGCCAGCAGCCCCCCGGGTGGCGACTATGGCTACACCTTC
CDR3aa: CASSPPGGDYGYTF
v_gene: TRBV7-9
j_gene: TRBJ1-2
d_gene: -
abundance: -

CDR3nt: TGTGCCAGCTCACCGGACAGCCGCTCTGGAAACACCATATATTTT
CDR3aa: CASSPDSRSGNTIYF
v_gene: TRBV18
j_gene: TRBJ1-3
d_gene: -
abundance: -

CDR3nt: TGTGCCTGGAGGTCCCCAGGTAACACAGATACGCAGTATTTT
CDR3aa: CAWRSPGNTDTQYF
v_gene: TRBV30
j_gene: TRBJ2-3
d_gene: -
abundance: -

CDR3nt: TGTGCCAGCAGCTCACACCGGGACAGTAGCTACGAGCAGTACTTC
CDR3aa: CASSSHRDSSYEQYF
v_gene: TRBV5-6
j_gene: TRBJ2-7
d_gene: TRBD1
abundance: -

CDR3nt: TGCGCCAGCAGCGCGGGACGGTTGAACACTGAAGCTTTCTTT
CDR3aa: CASSAGRLNTEAFF
v_gene: TRBV5-1
j_gene: TRBJ1-1
d_gene: -
abundance: -

CDR3nt: TGTGCCAGCAGCCTCGCGTCATCCGAGGCTAATGAAAAACTGTTTTTT
CDR3aa: CASSLASSEANEKLFF
v_gene: TRBV28
j_gene: TRBJ1-4
d_gene: -
abundance: -

CDR3nt: TGCGCCAGCAGCACTGGGACAGGGGATAACTATGGCTACACCTTC
CDR3aa: CASSTGTGDNYGYTF
v_gene: TRBV5-1
j_gene: TRBJ1-2
d_gene: TRBD1
abundance: -

CDR3nt: TGTGCCAGCAGTTCAGAATTTGGGAACACTGAAGCTTTCTTT
CDR3aa: CASSSEFGNTEAFF
v_gene: TRBV25-1
j_gene: TRBJ1-1
d_gene: -
abundance: -

CDR3nt: TGCGCCAGCAGCTTGAGTAGCCTTAACTATGGCTACACCTTC
CDR3aa: CASSLSSLNYGYTF
v_gene: TRBV5-1
j_gene: TRBJ1-2
d_gene: -
abundance: once

CDR3nt: TGCAGTGCCCTAGGAAACACCATATATTTT
CDR3aa: CSALGNTIYF
v_gene: TRBV20-1
j_gene: TRBJ1-3
d_gene: -
abundance: -

CDR3nt: TGCGCCAGCAGGCCATATGGACTAGCGGGGGGCTCGTACCAAGAGACCCAGTACTTC
CDR3aa: CASRPYGLAGGSYQETQYF
v_gene: TRBV10-1
j_gene: TRBJ2-5
d_gene: TRBD2
abundance: -

CDR3nt: TGTGCCAGCAGTTCTAGGGACAGGGAATATGGCTACACCTTC
CDR3aa: CASSSRDREYGYTF
v_gene: TRBV7-2
j_gene: TRBJ1-2
d_gene: TRBD1
abundance: -

CDR3nt: TGTGCCAGCTCGGGGGACTATGGCTACACCTTC
CDR3aa: CASSGDYGYTF
v_gene: TRBV6-5
j_gene: TRBJ1-2
d_gene: -
abundance: -

CDR3nt: TGCGCCAGCAGCCGCGGGCCACCAGGGGGCACGGCCGGGGAGCTGTTTTTT
CDR3aa: CASSRGPPGGTAGELFF
v_gene: TRBV4-1
j_gene: TRBJ2-2
d_gene: TRBD1
abundance: few